The present entry profiles one T cell receptor beta chain with its context. Antigen unknown. This sample stems from a study of cytomegalovirus exposure and HLA in healthy donors. The V end was cut by 1 base, the J end by 5 bases, with 11 bases between. The germline CDR1 and CDR2 sequences are SNHLY and FYNNEI. The length of the CDR3 is 15 residues. Study observations and caveats: A later analysis showed that HLA-associated TCR beta chains had undergone more clonal expansion than equally common others. In vitro experiments confirmed that a few CMV-associated chains were specific for CMV antigens. Immune exposure information comprised only CMV serostatus.

13 Jbeta primers and 60 Vbeta primers were used for the PCR. Assay: immunoSEQ multiplex PCR; the TCRdb copy retains only in-frame clones and omits some. The data hold 100,000 to 150,000 clones, with approximately 84% observed a single time. The sample taken for sequencing was PBMCs. The origin of this receptor is a woman younger than 30 in good health and CMV-seronegative. This rearrangement joins TRBV2 to TRBJ1-4; D perhaps matches TRBD1 (5 bases). CDR3 in DNA: TGTGCCAGCAGTGAAGGGGGCGTGGTGAATGAAAAACTGTTTTTT. Its protein is CASSEGGVVNEKLFF.